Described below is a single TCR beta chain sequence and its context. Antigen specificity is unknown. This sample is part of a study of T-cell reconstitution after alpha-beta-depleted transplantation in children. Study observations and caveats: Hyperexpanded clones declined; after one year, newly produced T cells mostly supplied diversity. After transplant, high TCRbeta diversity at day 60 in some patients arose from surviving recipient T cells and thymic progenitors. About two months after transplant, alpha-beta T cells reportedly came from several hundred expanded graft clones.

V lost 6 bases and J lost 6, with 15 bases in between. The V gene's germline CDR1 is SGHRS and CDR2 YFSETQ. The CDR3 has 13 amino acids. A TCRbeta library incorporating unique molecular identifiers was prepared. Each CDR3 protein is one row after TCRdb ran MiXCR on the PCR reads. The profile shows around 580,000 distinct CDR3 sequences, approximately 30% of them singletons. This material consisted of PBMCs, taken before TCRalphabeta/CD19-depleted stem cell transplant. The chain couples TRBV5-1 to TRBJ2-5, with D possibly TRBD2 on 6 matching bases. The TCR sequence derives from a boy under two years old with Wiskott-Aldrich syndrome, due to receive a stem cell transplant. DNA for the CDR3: TGCGCCAGCACCACTCGGGGGTTGCAGACCCAGTACTTC. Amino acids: CASTTRGLQTQYF.